One and the same sample provided the 12 T cell receptor beta chains below, sequenced in a study of radiotherapy plus CTLA-4 blockade in lung cancer. Repertoires were generated with immunoSEQ multiplex PCR, while TCRdb's copy carries only in-frame clones and drops some. This table has around 85,000 clones, 75% to 90% appearing once. Sequencing was performed on peripheral blood, taken from a patient treated with radiotherapy plus ipilimumab. Every receptor here comes from a human donor with non-small cell lung cancer who had a partial response to radiotherapy plus ipilimumab.

The chain is built from TRBV4-2 and TRBJ1-3; no reliable D call. This CDR3 has 16 amino acids. The V gene's germline CDR1 is LGHNA and CDR2 YNFKEQ. Trimming cost V 0 bases and J 0 bases, with 9 bases left between them. The CDR3 region is CASSQDLTYSGNTIYF. CDR3 coding DNA: TGTGCCAGCAGCCAAGATCTCACCTACTCTGGAAACACCATATATTTT.

Here the CDR3 DNA reads TGTGCCAGCAGTAGTGGACATCTGAACACTGAAGCTTTCTTT. It yields the protein CASSSGHLNTEAFF. V is TRBV6-5 and J is TRBJ1-1, with D maybe TRBD1 (5 bases). Germline lookup yields CDR1 MNHEY and CDR2 SVGAGI. The CDR3 runs 14 residues. Trimming removed 5 bases from V and 0 bases from J, with 10 bases in between.

This clone has only one observation. The V gene is TRBV29-1, the J gene TRBJ2-4; no firm D call. The CDR3 spans 15 residues. Germline loops: CDR1 SQVTM, CDR2 ANQGSEA. V was pared by 1 base and J by 0 bases, with 10 bases between. The CDR3 nucleotides are TGCAGCGTTGAAGTCGTTGCGCTAGCCAAAAACATTCAGTACTTC. Its translation: CSVEVVALAKNIQYF. The whole variable domain, filled in from reference TRBV29-1 and TRBJ2-4, reads SAVISQKPSRDICQRGTSLTIQCQVDSQVTMMFWYRQQPGQSLTLIATANQGSEATYESGFVIDKFPISRPNLTFSTLTVSNMSPEDSSIYLCSVEVVALAKNIQYFGAGTRLSVL.

The V call is TRBV7-3, the J call TRBJ2-2; 12 positions match TRBD1. V lost 4 bases to trimming and J lost 5 bases; unmatched junction nucleotides: 2. The germline V gene encodes CDR1 SGHTA and CDR2 FQGTGA. The CDR3 runs to 15 residues. This chain's CDR3 is CASSSGQGATGELFF. The CDR3 DNA follows: TGTGCCAGCAGCTCGGGACAGGGGGCAACCGGGGAGCTGTTTTTT.

The rearrangement uses TRBV7-9 and TRBJ1-2; D perhaps matches TRBD1 (5 bases). Per germline, CDR1 SEHNR and CDR2 FQNEAQ (reference sequence). V was pared by 4 bases and J by 3 bases, with 18 bases between. CDR3 length equals 16 residues. As DNA, the CDR3 is TGTGCCAGCAGCTCAGATCCGGCAGGGCTTCACTATGGCTACACCTTC. Translation: CASSSDPAGLHYGYTF.

The V and J genes are TRBV2 and TRBJ1-5; 8 nucleotides agree with TRBD1. The CDR3 is 13 residues long. The V gene's germline CDR1 is SNHLY and CDR2 FYNNEI. Losses at the gene ends were 1 base for V and 9 bases for J; bases not matched to a gene: 2. The CDR3 DNA sequence: TGTGCCAGCAGTGAAGGGACAGGGTGGCCCCAGCATTTT. Encoded protein: CASSEGTGWPQHF.

The chain is built from TRBV19 and TRBJ2-5; a weak D match, TRBD2 (6 bases). The V and J ends lost 6 bases and 5 bases respectively, with 19 bases between them. The CDR3 has 15 residues. CDR1 LNHDA and CDR2 SQIVND come from the germline V gene (reference sequence). This CDR3 reads CASSPLMEGRETQYF. The CDR3 nucleotides are TGTGCCAGTAGCCCCCTAATGGAGGGAAGGGAGACCCAGTACTTC.

This clone was counted once. The J gene is TRBJ1-1, the V gene TRBV4-1, with TRBD1 identical over 8 bases. The junction had 12 bases not matched to a gene; V was cut back by 5 bases and J by 7 bases. The germline CDR1 and CDR2 sequences are MGHRA and YSYEKL. There are 15 residues in the CDR3. The CDR3 DNA reads TGCGCCAGCAGCATCCTCGGGACAGGAACCCATGAAGCTTTCTTT. This gives the protein CASSILGTGTHEAFF.

This sequence joins TRBV12-5 and TRBJ2-5; TRBD1 is a possible D gene (5 bases). The CDR3 is 16 amino acids. The V end was cut by 3 bases, the J end by 2 bases, with 16 bases between. Germline CDR1 is LGHNT and CDR2 is FRNRAP. In nucleotides, the CDR3 is TGTGCTAGTGGTTTCGACCAGGGTGGGATTCAAGAGACCCAGTACTTC. It specifies CASGFDQGGIQETQYF. The full variable domain, its missing parts supplied by reference TRBV12-5 and TRBJ2-5, is DARVTQTPRHKVTEMGQEVTMRCQPILGHNTVFWYRQTMMQGLELLAYFRNRAPLDDSGMPKDRFSAEMPDATLATLKIQPSEPRDSAVYFCASGFDQGGIQETQYFGPGTRLLVL.

The J gene is TRBJ2-1, the V gene TRBV7-3; TRBD2 matches at 11 bases. This CDR3 spans 12 amino acids. Germline V CDR1 and CDR2: SGHTA, FQGTGA. V lost 3 bases, J lost 15 bases, and 4 bases stayed unmatched. For the CDR3, the DNA is TGTGCCAGCAGCTTTAGCGGGAGGGCCCCGTTCTTC. Protein: CASSFSGRAPFF. Full variable domain (rest looked up from reference TRBV7-3 and TRBJ2-1): GAGVSQTPSNKVTEKGKYVELRCDPISGHTALYWYRQSLGQGPEFLIYFQGTGAADDSGLPNDRFFAVRPEGSVSTLKIQRTERGDSAVYLCASSFSGRAPFFGPGTRLTVL.

This clone was seen only a few times. The rearrangement links TRBV28 to TRBJ1-2; 7 nucleotides agree with TRBD1. Trimming at V came to 6 bases and at J to 14 bases, leaving 9 bases not matched to a gene. The CDR3 runs 11 residues. Germline assignment: CDR1 MDHEN and CDR2 SYDVKM. The CDR3: CASSDRVVVTF. CDR3 nucleotide sequence: TGTGCCAGCAGCGACAGGGTAGTTGTAACCTTC.

The CDR3 DNA follows: TGTGCCAGCAGTTTATTCCGCAGTGGGGGCGACGAGCAGTACTTC. This sequence encodes CASSLFRSGGDEQYF. The chain joins TRBV28 to TRBJ2-7, with D maybe TRBD1 (6 bases). The V gene's germline CDR1 is MDHEN and CDR2 SYDVKM. The CDR3 is made up of 15 amino acids. The V end lost 1 base, the J end lost 5 bases, and 15 bases lay between the germline ends.